This T cell receptor beta chain was profiled in a study of blood T cell repertoires in COVID-19. On the study more broadly: PBMCs, B-cell-depleted T cells, or T cells were the source of the cDNA or gDNA that made up the material.

Seattle patients were enrolled during active infection and followed longitudinally. TCRdb's table, derived via immunoSEQ multiplex PCR, lists solely in-frame clones and lacks some. The sample includes roughly 70,000 clones, around nine tenths of them seen just once. Germline values: CDR1 SNHLY, CDR2 FYNNEI. The CDR3 is made up of 15 amino acids. V lost 1 base and J lost 4; bases outside the gene matches: 3. V and J are TRBV2 and TRBJ1-5; 8 nucleotides agree with TRBD1. The specimen was peripheral blood. The TCR sequence derives from a man older than 75 with COVID-19, enrolled during active disease. CDR3 sequence reads: CASSEGQGRNQPQHF. CDR3 coding DNA: TGTGCCAGCAGTGAAGGACAGGGGAGGAATCAGCCCCAGCATTTT.